This entry features one T cell receptor (beta chain) sequence. Other nucleotide sequences in the sample specify the same CDR3. Germline V gene sequence: CDR1 KGHSH, CDR2 LQKENI. This CDR3 comprises 12 residues. V dropped 5 bases and J dropped 6 bases, with 9 bases sitting between them. The donors, all of them Caucasian adults, lived in Nashville, Tennessee. This sample stems from a study of shared clonotypes between healthy human individuals. This table comes from immunoSEQ multiplex PCR, and its TCRdb copy is limited to in-frame clones, with some not included. The sample lists approximately 2,000,000 clones; about nine tenths were seen once.

The chain combines TRBV18 with TRBJ2-3, with D possibly TRBD2 on 6 matching bases. Sequences were obtained from naive CD4+ T cells from PBMCs. Subset indicated: CD45RA+ positively selected. This clonotype was sampled from a man younger than 35 in good health. Some clones in this sample may be carry-over from other donors' samples. CDR3: CASSLREDTQYF. For the CDR3, the DNA is TGTGCCAGCTCATTACGGGAGGATACGCAGTATTTT. Supplemented by reference TRBV18 and TRBJ2-3, the full variable domain reads NAGVMQNPRHLVRRRGQEARLRCSPMKGHSHVYWYRQLPEEGLKFMVYLQKENIIDESGMPKERFSAEFPKEGPSILRIQQVVRGDSAAYFCASSLREDTQYFGPGTRLTVL.